Shown below are 2 T cell receptor beta chains from a single sample sequenced in a study of regulatory T cells in long-lasting Graves disease. Time point described: newly diagnosed GD, antithyroid drugs for less than 3 months. From RNA extracted from PBMCs, the TCR library was made. Arm-PCR of CDR3 regions with iRepertoire HTBI primers generated TCR beta libraries. From the multiplex PCR reads, TCRdb called clonotypes with MiXCR, one entry per CDR3 protein. The table lists 440,000 or so distinct CDR3 sequences, about 15% of them singletons, with around 17% in the top ten. The sample was also linked to a second study, of T cells in Graves' hyperthyroidism and ophthalmopathy.

Here the sequenced sample was peripheral blood mononuclear cells (PBMCs), taken at new diagnosis, from a patient treated with antithyroid drugs. The receptors originated from a woman in her 30s with Graves disease.

CDR3 sequence: CAISDGTGHEKLFF. As DNA, the CDR3 is TGTGCCATCAGTGACGGGACAGGGCATGAAAAACTGTTTTTT. J is TRBJ1-4 and V is TRBV10-3; TRBD1 agrees at 9 bases. This CDR3 is built from 14 residues. In germline, CDR1 is ENHRY, CDR2 SYGVKD. J lost 6 bases, V lost 3 bases, and 2 bases had no gene match.

This clonotype came up many times. This sequence joins TRBV2 and TRBJ2-7, with 8 bases identical to TRBD1. Germline lookup yields CDR1 SNHLY and CDR2 FYNNEI. The CDR3 covers 15 residues. The V and J ends lost 5 bases and 2 bases, in that order; junction bases with no gene match: 8. The CDR3 sequence: CASSSQDRDPYEQYF. Written as DNA, the CDR3 is TGTGCCAGCAGTTCCCAGGACAGGGACCCCTACGAGCAGTACTTC.